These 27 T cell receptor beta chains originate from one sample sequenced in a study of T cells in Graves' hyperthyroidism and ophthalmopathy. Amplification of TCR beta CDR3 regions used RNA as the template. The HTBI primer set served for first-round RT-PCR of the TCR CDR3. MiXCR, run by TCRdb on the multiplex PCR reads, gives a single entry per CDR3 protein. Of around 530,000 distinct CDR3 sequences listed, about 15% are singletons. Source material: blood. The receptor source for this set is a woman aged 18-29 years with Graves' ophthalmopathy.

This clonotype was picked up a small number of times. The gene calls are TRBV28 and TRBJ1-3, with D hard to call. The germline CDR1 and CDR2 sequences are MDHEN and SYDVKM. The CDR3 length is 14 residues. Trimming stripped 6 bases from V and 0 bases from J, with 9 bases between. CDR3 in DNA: TGTGCCAGCAGCCGAAGGTACTCTGGAAACACCATATATTTT. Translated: CASSRRYSGNTIYF.

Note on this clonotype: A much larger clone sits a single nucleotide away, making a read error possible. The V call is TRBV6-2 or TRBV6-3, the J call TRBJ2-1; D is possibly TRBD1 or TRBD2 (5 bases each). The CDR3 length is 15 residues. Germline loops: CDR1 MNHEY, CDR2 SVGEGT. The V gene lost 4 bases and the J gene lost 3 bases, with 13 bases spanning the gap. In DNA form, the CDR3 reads TGTGCCAGCAGTTCGGGACGGGGTGACTACAATGAGCAGTTCTTC. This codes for CASSSGRGDYNEQFF.

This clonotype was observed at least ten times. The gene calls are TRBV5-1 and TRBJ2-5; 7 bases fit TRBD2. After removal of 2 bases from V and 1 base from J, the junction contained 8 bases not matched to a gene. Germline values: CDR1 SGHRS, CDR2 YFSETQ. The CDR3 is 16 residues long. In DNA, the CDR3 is TGCGCCAGCAGCTTCGTTACAGCGGGGCCCCAAGAGACCCAGTACTTC. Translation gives CASSFVTAGPQETQYF.

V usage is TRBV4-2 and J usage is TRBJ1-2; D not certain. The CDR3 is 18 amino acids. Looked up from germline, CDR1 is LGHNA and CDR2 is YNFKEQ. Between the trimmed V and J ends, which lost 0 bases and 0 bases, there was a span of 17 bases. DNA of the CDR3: TGTGCCAGCAGCCAAGATCCCTTGTGGAGGACGTCTAACTATGGCTACACCTTC. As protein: CASSQDPLWRTSNYGYTF.

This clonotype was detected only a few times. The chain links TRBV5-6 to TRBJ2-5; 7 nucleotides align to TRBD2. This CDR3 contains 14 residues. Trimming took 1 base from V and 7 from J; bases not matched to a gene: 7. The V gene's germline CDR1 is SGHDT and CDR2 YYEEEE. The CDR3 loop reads CASSLSGREGTQYF. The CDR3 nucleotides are TGTGCCAGCAGCTTGAGTGGAAGGGAGGGGACCCAGTACTTC.

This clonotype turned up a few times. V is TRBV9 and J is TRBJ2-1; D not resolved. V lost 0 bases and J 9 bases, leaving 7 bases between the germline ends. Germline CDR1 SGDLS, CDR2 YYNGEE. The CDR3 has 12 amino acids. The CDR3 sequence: CASSVGTSEQFF. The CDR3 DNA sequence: TGTGCCAGCAGCGTAGGGACGAGTGAGCAGTTCTTC.

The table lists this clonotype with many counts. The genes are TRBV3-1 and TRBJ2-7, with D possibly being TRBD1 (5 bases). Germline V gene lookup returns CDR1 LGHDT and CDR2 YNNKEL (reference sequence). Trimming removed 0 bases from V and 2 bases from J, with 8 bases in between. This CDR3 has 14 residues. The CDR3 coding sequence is TGTGCCAGCAGCCAAGAGCCAGGGCCCTACGAGCAGTACTTC. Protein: CASSQEPGPYEQYF.

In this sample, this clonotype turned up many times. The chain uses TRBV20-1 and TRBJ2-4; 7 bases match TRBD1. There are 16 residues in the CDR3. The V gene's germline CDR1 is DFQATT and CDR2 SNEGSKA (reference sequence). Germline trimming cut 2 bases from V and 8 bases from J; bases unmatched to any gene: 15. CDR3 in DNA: TGCAGTGCTAGATCACGAACAAGAACAGGGGTGGACATTCAGTACTTC. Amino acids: CSARSRTRTGVDIQYF.

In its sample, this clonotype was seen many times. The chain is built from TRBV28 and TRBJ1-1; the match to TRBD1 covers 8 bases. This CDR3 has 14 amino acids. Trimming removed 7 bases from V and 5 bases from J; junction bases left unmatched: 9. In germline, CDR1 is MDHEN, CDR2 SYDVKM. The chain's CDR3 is CASIPGGAGTEAFF. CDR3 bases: TGTGCCAGCATCCCAGGGGGCGCGGGGACTGAAGCTTTCTTT.

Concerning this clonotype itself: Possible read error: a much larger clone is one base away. The CDR3: CSAPARGVTGTQYF. For the CDR3, the DNA is TGCAGTGCTCCTGCCAGGGGGGTCACAGGTACGCAGTATTTT. The rearrangement joins TRBV20-1 to TRBJ2-3; D is perhaps TRBD1 (7 bases). The CDR3 runs to 14 residues. Germline V lookup: CDR1 DFQATT, CDR2 SNEGSKA (reference sequence).

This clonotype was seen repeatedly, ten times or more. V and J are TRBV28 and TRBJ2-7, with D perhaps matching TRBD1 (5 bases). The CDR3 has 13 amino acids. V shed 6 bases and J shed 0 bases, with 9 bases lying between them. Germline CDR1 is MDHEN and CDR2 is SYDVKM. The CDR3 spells CASRPDTSYEQYF. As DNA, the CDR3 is TGTGCCAGCAGGCCGGACACCTCCTACGAGCAGTACTTC. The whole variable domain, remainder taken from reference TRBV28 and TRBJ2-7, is DVKVTQSSRYLVKRTGEKVFLECVQDMDHENMFWYRQDPGLGLRLIYFSYDVKMKEKGDIPEGYSVSREKKERFSLILESASTNQTSMYLCASRPDTSYEQYFGPGTRLTVT.

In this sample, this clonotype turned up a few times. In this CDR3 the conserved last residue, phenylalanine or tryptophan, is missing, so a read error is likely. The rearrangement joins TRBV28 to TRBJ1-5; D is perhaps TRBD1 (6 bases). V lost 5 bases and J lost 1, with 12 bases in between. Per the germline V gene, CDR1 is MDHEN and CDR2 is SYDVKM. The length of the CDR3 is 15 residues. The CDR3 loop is CASSPMGQSNQPQHS. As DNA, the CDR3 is TGTGCCAGCAGTCCGATGGGACAAAGCAATCAGCCCCAGCATTCT.

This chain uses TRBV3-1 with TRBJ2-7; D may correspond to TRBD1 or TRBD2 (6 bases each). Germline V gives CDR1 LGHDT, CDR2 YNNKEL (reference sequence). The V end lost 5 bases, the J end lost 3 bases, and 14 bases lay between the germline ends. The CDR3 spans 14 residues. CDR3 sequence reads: CASSFAGHRYEQYF. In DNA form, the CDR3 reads TGTGCCAGCAGCTTCGCGGGACACCGCTACGAGCAGTACTTC.

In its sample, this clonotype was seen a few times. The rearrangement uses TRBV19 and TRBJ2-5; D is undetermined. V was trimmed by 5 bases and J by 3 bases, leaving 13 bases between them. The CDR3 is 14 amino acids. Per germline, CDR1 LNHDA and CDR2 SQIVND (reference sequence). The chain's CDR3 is CASSPFKLEETQYF. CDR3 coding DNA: TGTGCCAGTAGTCCCTTCAAGTTAGAAGAGACCCAGTACTTC. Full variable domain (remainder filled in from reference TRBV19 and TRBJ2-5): DGGITQSPKYLFRKEGQNVTLSCEQNLNHDAMYWYRQDPGQGLRLIYYSQIVNDFQKGDIAEGYSVSREKKESFPLTVTSAQKNPTAFYLCASSPFKLEETQYFGPGTRLLVL.

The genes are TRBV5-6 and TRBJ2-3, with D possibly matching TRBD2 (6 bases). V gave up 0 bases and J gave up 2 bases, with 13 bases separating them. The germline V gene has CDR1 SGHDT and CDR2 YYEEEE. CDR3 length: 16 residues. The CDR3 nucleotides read TGTGCCAGCAGCTTGGAAAACGCGGGACCCACAGATACGCAGTATTTT. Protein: CASSLENAGPTDTQYF. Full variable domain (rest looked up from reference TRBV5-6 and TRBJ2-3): DAGVTQSPTHLIKTRGQQVTLRCSPKSGHDTVSWYQQALGQGPQFIFQYYEEEERQRGNFPDRFSGHQFPNYSSELNVNALLLGDSALYLCASSLENAGPTDTQYFGPGTRLTVL.

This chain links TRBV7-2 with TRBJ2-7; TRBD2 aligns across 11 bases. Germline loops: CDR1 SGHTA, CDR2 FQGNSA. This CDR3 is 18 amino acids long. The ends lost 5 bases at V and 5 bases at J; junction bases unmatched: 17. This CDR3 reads CASSPNTGRLAGIHEQYF. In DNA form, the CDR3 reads TGTGCCAGCAGCCCTAATACTGGGAGACTAGCGGGAATCCACGAGCAGTACTTC. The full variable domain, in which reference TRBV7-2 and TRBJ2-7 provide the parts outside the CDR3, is GAGVSQSPSNKVTEKGKDVELRCDPISGHTALYWYRQSLGQGLEFLIYFQGNSAPDKSGLPSDRFSAERTGGSVSTLTIQRTQQEDSAVYLCASSPNTGRLAGIHEQYFGPGTRLTVT.

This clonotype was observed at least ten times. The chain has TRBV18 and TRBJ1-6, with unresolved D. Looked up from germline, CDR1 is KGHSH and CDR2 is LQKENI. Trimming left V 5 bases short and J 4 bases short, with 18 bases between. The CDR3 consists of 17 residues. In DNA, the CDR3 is TGTGCCAGCTCATCCTACCGAGACCCGTCGTATAATTCACCCCTCCACTTT. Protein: CASSSYRDPSYNSPLHF.

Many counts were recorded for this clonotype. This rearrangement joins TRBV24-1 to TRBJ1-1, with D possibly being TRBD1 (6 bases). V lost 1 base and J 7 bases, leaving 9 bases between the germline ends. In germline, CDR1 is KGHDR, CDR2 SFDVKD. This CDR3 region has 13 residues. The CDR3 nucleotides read TGTGCCACCAGTGATTTAGGGGGTGGTGAAGCTTTCTTT. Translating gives CATSDLGGGEAFF.

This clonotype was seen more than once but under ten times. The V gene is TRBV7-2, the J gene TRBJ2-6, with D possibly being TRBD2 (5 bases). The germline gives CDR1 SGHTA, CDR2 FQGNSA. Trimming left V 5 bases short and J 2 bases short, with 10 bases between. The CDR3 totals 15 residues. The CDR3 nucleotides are TGTGCCAGCAGCCAGCCCGGGACTGGGGCCAACGTCCTGACTTTC. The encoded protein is CASSQPGTGANVLTF.

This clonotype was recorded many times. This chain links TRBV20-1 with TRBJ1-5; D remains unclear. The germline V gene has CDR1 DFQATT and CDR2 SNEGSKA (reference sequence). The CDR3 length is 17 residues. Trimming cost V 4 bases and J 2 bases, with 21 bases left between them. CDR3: CSATMTMGYSGNQPQHF. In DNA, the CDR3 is TGCAGTGCTACGATGACCATGGGCTATAGCGGCAATCAGCCCCAGCATTTT.

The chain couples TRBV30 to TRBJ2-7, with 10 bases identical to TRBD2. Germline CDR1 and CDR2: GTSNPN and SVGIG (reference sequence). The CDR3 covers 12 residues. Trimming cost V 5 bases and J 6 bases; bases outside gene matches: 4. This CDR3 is CAWGLAAGEQYF. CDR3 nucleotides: TGTGCCTGGGGACTAGCGGCGGGCGAGCAGTACTTC.

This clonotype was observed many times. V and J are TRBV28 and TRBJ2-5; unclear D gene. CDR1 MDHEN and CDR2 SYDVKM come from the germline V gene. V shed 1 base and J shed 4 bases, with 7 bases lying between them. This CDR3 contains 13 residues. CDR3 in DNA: TGTGCCAGCAGTTTATCCCAGTCAGAGACCCAGTACTTC. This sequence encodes CASSLSQSETQYF.

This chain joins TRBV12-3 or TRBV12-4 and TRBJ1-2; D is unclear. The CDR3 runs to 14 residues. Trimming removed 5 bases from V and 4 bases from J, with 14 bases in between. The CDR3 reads CASSAGLLIYGYTF. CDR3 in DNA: TGTGCCAGCAGTGCAGGACTGCTTATCTATGGCTACACCTTC.

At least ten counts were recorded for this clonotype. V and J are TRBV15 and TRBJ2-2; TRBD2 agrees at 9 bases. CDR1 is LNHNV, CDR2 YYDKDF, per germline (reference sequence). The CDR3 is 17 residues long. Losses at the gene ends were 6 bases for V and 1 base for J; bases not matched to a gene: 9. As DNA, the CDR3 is TGTGCCACCAGTGATGGTAGCGGGAGCCTGAACACCGGGGAGCTGTTTTTT. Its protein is CATSDGSGSLNTGELFF.

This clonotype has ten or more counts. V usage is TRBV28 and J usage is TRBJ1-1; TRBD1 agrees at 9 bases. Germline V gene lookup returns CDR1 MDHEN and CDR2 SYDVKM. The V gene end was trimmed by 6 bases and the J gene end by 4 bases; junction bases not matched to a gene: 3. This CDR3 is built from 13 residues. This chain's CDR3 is CASRETGGTEAFF. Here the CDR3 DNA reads TGTGCCAGCAGAGAGACAGGGGGCACTGAAGCTTTCTTT.

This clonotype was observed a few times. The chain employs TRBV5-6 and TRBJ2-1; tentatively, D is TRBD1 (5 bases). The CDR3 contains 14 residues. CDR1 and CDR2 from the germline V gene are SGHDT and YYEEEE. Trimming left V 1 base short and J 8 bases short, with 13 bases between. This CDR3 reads CASSLQSGNDEQFF. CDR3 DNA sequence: TGTGCCAGCAGCTTGCAGTCAGGGAATGATGAGCAGTTCTTC.

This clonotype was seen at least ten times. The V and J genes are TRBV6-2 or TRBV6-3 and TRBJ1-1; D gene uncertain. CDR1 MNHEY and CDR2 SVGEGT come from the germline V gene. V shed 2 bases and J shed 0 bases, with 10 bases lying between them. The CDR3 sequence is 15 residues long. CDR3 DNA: TGTGCCAGCAGTTACGACGGTTTCGTGAACACTGAAGCTTTCTTT. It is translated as CASSYDGFVNTEAFF.